The clone carrying this T cell receptor (beta chain) was found once. This record comes from a study of blood T cell repertoires in COVID-19. In the authors' methods: Estimation of nucleated cell counts relied on the amplification of reference gene primers. Some clones are missing from TCRdb's copy, which holds only in-frame ones; the method was immunoSEQ multiplex PCR. V, J and clone size reflect that table, while D and trimming were determined from the DNA. The sample shows roughly 90,000 clones, roughly 90% of them seen only once. The V and J ends lost 6 bases and 2 bases, in that order; junction bases with no gene match: 6. In germline, CDR1 is SEHNR, CDR2 FQNEAQ (reference sequence). The CDR3 runs to 14 residues.

The receptor's source is a man between 50 and 59 years old with acute or convalescent COVID-19. Sequencing was performed on peripheral blood. The genes are TRBV7-9 and TRBJ2-5; 7 nucleotides line up with TRBD1. This CDR3 reads CASRTEGAQETQYF. CDR3 nucleotides: TGTGCCAGCAGAACTGAGGGGGCTCAAGAGACCCAGTACTTC.